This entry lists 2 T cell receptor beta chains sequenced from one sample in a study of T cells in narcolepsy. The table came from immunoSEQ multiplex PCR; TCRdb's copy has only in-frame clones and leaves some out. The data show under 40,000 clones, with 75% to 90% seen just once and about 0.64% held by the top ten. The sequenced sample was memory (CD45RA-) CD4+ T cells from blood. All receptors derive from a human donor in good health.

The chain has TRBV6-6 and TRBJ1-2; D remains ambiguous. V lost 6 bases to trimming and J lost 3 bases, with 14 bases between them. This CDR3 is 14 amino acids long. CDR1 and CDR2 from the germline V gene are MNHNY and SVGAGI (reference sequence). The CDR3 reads CASSPTHPDYGYTF. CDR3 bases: TGTGCCAGCAGCCCGACGCACCCGGACTATGGCTACACCTTC.

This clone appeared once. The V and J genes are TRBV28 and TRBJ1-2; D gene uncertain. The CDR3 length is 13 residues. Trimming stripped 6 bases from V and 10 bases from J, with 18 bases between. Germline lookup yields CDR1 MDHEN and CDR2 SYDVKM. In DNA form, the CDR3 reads TGTGCCAGCAGCCCCACAGTCCTAAAAGTCTACACCTTC. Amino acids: CASSPTVLKVYTF.